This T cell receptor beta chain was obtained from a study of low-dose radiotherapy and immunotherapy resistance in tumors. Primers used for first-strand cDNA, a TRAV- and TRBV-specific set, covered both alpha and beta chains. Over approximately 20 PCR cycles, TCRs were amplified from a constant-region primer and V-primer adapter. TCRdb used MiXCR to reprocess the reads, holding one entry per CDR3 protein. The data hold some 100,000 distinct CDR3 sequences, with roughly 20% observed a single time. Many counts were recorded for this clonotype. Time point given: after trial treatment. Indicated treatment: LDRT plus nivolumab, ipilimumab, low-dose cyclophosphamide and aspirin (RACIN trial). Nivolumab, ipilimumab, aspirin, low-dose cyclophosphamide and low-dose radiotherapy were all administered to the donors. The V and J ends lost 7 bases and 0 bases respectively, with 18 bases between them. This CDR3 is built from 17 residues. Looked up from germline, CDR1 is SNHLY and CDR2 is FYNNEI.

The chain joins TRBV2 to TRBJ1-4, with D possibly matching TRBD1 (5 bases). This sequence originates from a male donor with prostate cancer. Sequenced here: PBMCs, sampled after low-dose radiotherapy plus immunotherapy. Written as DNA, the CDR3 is TGTGCCAGCACACCGCTCGACAGCTATGCAACTAATGAAAAACTGTTTTTT. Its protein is CASTPLDSYATNEKLFF.